One sample yielded the 26 T cell receptor beta chains listed below, sequenced in a study of cytomegalovirus exposure and HLA in healthy donors. In the PCR, 60 Vbeta and 13 Jbeta primers were used. TCRdb's copy holds only in-frame clones and misses some; the assay was immunoSEQ multiplex PCR. The sample contains 120,000 or so clones, 77% of which appear only once. The material sequenced was PBMCs. The receptors come from a human donor in good health.

The V call is TRBV7-8, the J call TRBJ2-1; no clear D gene. The CDR3 spans 15 residues. Germline V gives CDR1 SGHVS, CDR2 FQNEAQ. V was cut by 1 base and J by 0 bases, with 7 bases left in between. As DNA, the CDR3 is TGTGCCAGCAGCTTAGTGCTGAGCTCCTACAATGAGCAGTTCTTC. Protein product: CASSLVLSSYNEQFF.

The chain recombines TRBV28 with TRBJ1-1, with D uncertain. Trimming removed 7 bases from V and 1 base from J, with 4 bases in between. This CDR3 region has 11 residues. Per the germline V gene, CDR1 is MDHEN and CDR2 is SYDVKM. The CDR3: CASTQNTEAFF. In DNA form, the CDR3 reads TGTGCCAGCACCCAGAACACTGAAGCTTTCTTT.

Comment on this clone: This CDR3 is also generated by other DNA sequences in the sample. The chain is built from TRBV5-6 and TRBJ2-1; no reliable D call. The V end lost 0 bases, the J end lost 0 bases, and 4 bases lay between the germline ends. The CDR3 has 14 residues. Germline CDR1 is SGHDT and CDR2 is YYEEEE. In nucleotides, the CDR3 is TGTGCCAGCAGCTTGGGGAGCTCCTACAATGAGCAGTTCTTC. Its protein product is CASSLGSSYNEQFF. The complete variable domain, with remaining parts taken from reference TRBV5-6 and TRBJ2-1, reads DAGVTQSPTHLIKTRGQQVTLRCSPKSGHDTVSWYQQALGQGPQFIFQYYEEEERQRGNFPDRFSGHQFPNYSSELNVNALLLGDSALYLCASSLGSSYNEQFFGPGTRLTVL.

The chain recombines TRBV6-5 with TRBJ2-1; D perhaps matches TRBD2 (6 bases). Trimming took off 7 bases at V and 2 bases at J, with 12 bases between the two ends. Germline V lookup: CDR1 MNHEY, CDR2 SVGAGI. This CDR3 region has 14 residues. The CDR3, as DNA: TGTGCCAGCACTGGTAGCGGAGCCTACAATGAGCAGTTCTTC. It translates to CASTGSGAYNEQFF.

The chain carries TRBV19 and TRBJ2-1, with D perhaps matching TRBD2 (6 bases). The germline gives CDR1 LNHDA, CDR2 SQIVND (reference sequence). V was trimmed by 1 base and J by 5 bases, leaving 12 bases between them. The CDR3 spans 15 residues. CDR3 DNA sequence: TGTGCCAGTAGTATAGGGAGGGGAAGGAACAATGAGCAGTTCTTC. Amino acid sequence: CASSIGRGRNNEQFF.

The chain couples TRBV4-2 to TRBJ2-3, with 9 bases matching TRBD2. This CDR3 spans 20 amino acids. CDR1 and CDR2 (germline): LGHNA, YNFKEQ. The junction had 17 bases not matched to a gene; V was cut back by 4 bases and J by 0 bases. In nucleotides, the CDR3 is TGTGCCAGCAGCCTGGCGCCTGTTAGCGGGAGTCTTGTAAGCACAGATACGCAGTATTTT. This sequence encodes CASSLAPVSGSLVSTDTQYF.

This clone was observed once. The chain has TRBV2 and TRBJ2-1; 8 nucleotides match TRBD2. CDR3 length equals 13 residues. Germline loops: CDR1 SNHLY, CDR2 FYNNEI. J gave up 7 bases and V 5 bases, and 4 bases lay outside the gene matches. CDR3 DNA: TGTGCCAGCAGTCGGGAGCGGGAGAATGAGCAGTTCTTC. Encoded protein: CASSRERENEQFF.

The table lists this clone with a few counts. The chain combines TRBV19 with TRBJ1-1, with D possibly TRBD1 on 5 matching bases. CDR3 length equals 13 residues. Trimming took 7 bases from V and 2 from J, leaving 11 bases between them. Germline V CDR1 and CDR2: LNHDA, SQIVND (reference sequence). Here the CDR3 DNA reads TGTGCCAGTACCTGGACATTAAACACTGAAGCTTTCTTT. It encodes CASTWTLNTEAFF. The entire variable domain, with the rest obtained from reference TRBV19 and TRBJ1-1, is as follows: DGGITQSPKYLFRKEGQNVTLSCEQNLNHDAMYWYRQDPGQGLRLIYYSQIVNDFQKGDIAEGYSVSREKKESFPLTVTSAQKNPTAFYLCASTWTLNTEAFFGQGTRLTVV.

The chain combines TRBV30 with TRBJ2-2, with TRBD1 matching over 9 bases. CDR1 GTSNPN and CDR2 SVGIG come from the germline V gene (reference sequence). V trimming: 2 bases; J trimming: 13 bases; junction bases outside the gene matches: 5. The CDR3 loop spans 12 amino acids. CDR3 sequence (DNA): TGTGCCTGGAGTCCGGGACAGGGAGTGCTGTTTTTT. Residues: CAWSPGQGVLFF. The full variable domain, rest sourced from reference TRBV30 and TRBJ2-2, is SQTIHQWPATLVQPVGSPLSLECTVEGTSNPNLYWYRQAAGRGLQLLFYSVGIGQISSEVPQNLSASRPQDRQFILSSKKLLLSDSGFYLCAWSPGQGVLFFGEGSRLTVL.

The V call is TRBV4-1, the J call TRBJ1-5; 7 bases line up with TRBD1. V shed 3 bases, J shed 6 bases, and the junction held 2 bases outside the gene matches. The CDR3 length is 13 residues. Germline CDR1 reads MGHRA; CDR2 reads YSYEKL. In nucleotides, the CDR3 is TGCGCCAGCAGCCACCGACAGGGTCAGCCCCAGCATTTT. Translation: CASSHRQGQPQHF.

The rearrangement joins TRBV4-1 to TRBJ2-1, with D possibly TRBD1 on 5 matching bases. CDR1 MGHRA and CDR2 YSYEKL come from the germline V gene. The V end was cut by 2 bases, the J end by 6 bases, with 17 bases between. This CDR3 spans 16 amino acids. DNA of the CDR3: TGCGCCAGCAGCCAACAACAAGGGGTAGCCACCAATGAGCAGTTCTTC. Residues: CASSQQQGVATNEQFF.

The genes are TRBV9 and TRBJ1-4, with TRBD1 as a possible D gene (6 bases). The CDR3 is 17 amino acids. The ends were cut back, 0 bases at V and 4 bases at J, with 16 bases in the middle. Germline lookup yields CDR1 SGDLS and CDR2 YYNGEE. The CDR3 DNA follows: TGTGCCAGCAGCGTAGCGGGGGGCGCGCAGGGTAATGAAAAACTGTTTTTT. Translating it yields CASSVAGGAQGNEKLFF.

The chain has TRBV5-1 and TRBJ1-1; D ambiguous. The V end was cut by 0 bases, the J end by 1 base, with 13 bases between. CDR1 is SGHRS and CDR2 is YFSETQ in the germline V gene. This CDR3 contains 16 residues. The CDR3 sequence: CASSLGVVTSNTEAFF. Written as DNA, the CDR3 is TGCGCCAGCAGCTTGGGGGTAGTGACATCGAACACTGAAGCTTTCTTT.

The CDR3: CSVEGDRVRRMNTEAFF. In DNA form, the CDR3 reads TGCAGCGTTGAAGGGGACAGGGTTAGGCGTATGAACACTGAAGCTTTCTTT. The gene calls are TRBV29-1 and TRBJ1-1; 9 bases match TRBD1. The trim removed 1 base at V and 0 bases at J, leaving 9 bases unmatched. Per the germline V gene, CDR1 is SQVTM and CDR2 is ANQGSEA. This CDR3 is built from 17 residues.

The V call is TRBV11-2, the J call TRBJ1-6; D is ambiguous. CDR1 is SGHAT, CDR2 FQNNGV, per germline. This CDR3 has 14 amino acids. Trimming took off 2 bases at V and 9 bases at J, with 11 bases between the two ends. DNA for the CDR3: TGTGCCAGCAGCTTAACCAATACGGGTTCACCCCTCCACTTT. Translating it yields CASSLTNTGSPLHF.

The V and J genes are TRBV2 and TRBJ1-2; D ambiguous. From germline, CDR1 is SNHLY and CDR2 FYNNEI. CDR3 length equals 13 residues. The V end was cut by 2 bases, the J end by 7 bases, with 11 bases between. CDR3 DNA sequence: TGTGCCAGCAGTGAATTACCACAGTCTGGCTACACCTTC. This gives the protein CASSELPQSGYTF.

This clone was seen once. The V call is TRBV11-2, the J call TRBJ2-7; D is undetermined. Deletions cut 4 bases from V and 3 bases from J, with 19 bases between. CDR1 is SGHAT and CDR2 is FQNNGV in the germline V gene. CDR3 length: 16 residues. The CDR3 DNA reads TGTGCCAGCAGCTCAGATATGAGTAGGAGATTCTACGAGCAGTACTTC. It encodes CASSSDMSRRFYEQYF.

CDR3 sequence (DNA): TGTGCCAGCAGCTCTACAGGGGGCCAACAGCCCCAGCATTTT. This sequence encodes CASSSTGGQQPQHF. The chain carries TRBV7-2 and TRBJ1-5, with 9 bases fitting TRBD1. J gave up 7 bases and V 4 bases, and 5 bases lay outside the gene matches. CDR3 length: 14 amino acids. Germline CDR1 SGHTA, CDR2 FQGNSA.

This clone appeared once. V and J are TRBV19 and TRBJ1-5; tentative D call: TRBD1 (5 bases). The V gene lost 6 bases and the J gene lost 4 bases, with 10 bases spanning the gap. The CDR3 loop spans 13 amino acids. CDR1 is LNHDA and CDR2 is SQIVND in the germline V gene (reference sequence). CDR3 sequence: CASRSQGNQPQHF. CDR3 sequence (DNA): TGTGCCAGTAGGTCTCAGGGAAATCAGCCCCAGCATTTT.

The rearrangement links TRBV7-9 to TRBJ1-1; D is uncertain. Trimming removed 1 base at V and 6 bases at J, with 15 bases between. In germline, CDR1 is SEHNR, CDR2 FQNEAQ (reference sequence). The length of the CDR3 is 15 residues. Here the CDR3 reads CASSLDNKGEAEAFF. In DNA form, the CDR3 reads TGTGCCAGCAGCTTAGATAATAAGGGAGAGGCTGAAGCTTTCTTT.

J is TRBJ2-7 and V is TRBV27, with TRBD2 identical over 14 bases. Germline CDR1 and CDR2: MNHEY and SMNVEV (reference sequence). The CDR3 is 14 residues long. With 3 bases clipped from V and 6 bases from J, the junction kept 1 base outside the gene matches. The CDR3: CASSLTSGRGEQYF. DNA for the CDR3: TGTGCCAGCAGTTTGACTAGCGGGAGGGGCGAGCAGTACTTC.

This sequence joins TRBV5-1 and TRBJ2-4; tentatively, D is TRBD1 (6 bases). Between the trimmed V and J ends, which lost 0 bases and 8 bases, there was a span of 12 bases. The CDR3 loop spans 14 amino acids. CDR1 SGHRS and CDR2 YFSETQ come from the germline V gene. The CDR3 region is CASSLDSRGDIQYF. The CDR3 bases are TGCGCCAGCAGCTTGGATTCCAGGGGTGACATTCAGTACTTC.

The DNA for the CDR3 is TGTGCCAGCAGCTTCGACAGGCTTTCCTACGAGCAGTACTTC. Encoded protein: CASSFDRLSYEQYF. J is TRBJ2-7 and V is TRBV11-1, with D maybe TRBD1 (6 bases). CDR3 length: 14 residues. Germline V gene data show CDR1 as SGHAT and CDR2 as FQDESV (reference sequence). Trimming cost V 3 bases and J 1 base, with 10 bases left between them.

This chain links TRBV7-9 with TRBJ2-6; D unclear. Germline CDR1 and CDR2: SEHNR and FQNEAQ (reference sequence). This CDR3 is 12 amino acids long. The V gene lost 1 base and the J gene lost 14 bases, with 9 bases spanning the gap. CDR3 coding DNA: TGTGCCAGCAGCTTAGGGGCCCGGCTCCTGACTTTC. It specifies CASSLGARLLTF.

CDR3 loop: CASSFGSLQNTIYF. DNA for the CDR3: TGTGCCAGCAGTTTCGGGTCCCTTCAAAACACCATATATTTT. The chain employs TRBV28 and TRBJ1-3, with D hard to call. Per germline, CDR1 MDHEN and CDR2 SYDVKM. Trimming removed 3 bases at V and 6 bases at J, with 12 bases between. The length of the CDR3 is 14 residues.

The chain uses TRBV10-3 and TRBJ2-2, with TRBD1 identical over 8 bases. Trimming cost V 6 bases and J 3 bases; bases outside gene matches: 12. There are 17 residues in the CDR3. Germline loops: CDR1 ENHRY, CDR2 SYGVKD. The CDR3 nucleotides read TGTGCCATCAGCCCTAAAATGGGACAGGTTGACACCGGGGAGCTGTTTTTT. It is translated as CAISPKMGQVDTGELFF.